This is a list of T cell receptor beta chains from one sample in a study of cytomegalovirus exposure and HLA in healthy donors. Profiling relied on immunoSEQ multiplex PCR, and the TCRdb table lists in-frame clones only, not all of them. The repertoire holds 150,000 or so clones, with roughly 68% as singletons. The specimen sequenced was PBMCs. These receptors all come from a man younger than 45 in good health and CMV-seropositive. Both conserved end residues are part of each CDR3. The order of the fields is clone size, J gene, D gene, V gene, CDR3 protein, CDR3 DNA. A D gene is named only where the DNA matches it firmly. Some rows have no size entry. The others give once, few or many, or a class for an expanded clone.

abundance: -
j_gene: TRBJ1-2
d_gene: -
v_gene: TRBV10-3
CDR3aa: CAISDTGNYGYTF
CDR3nt: TGTGCCATCAGTGATACAGGAAACTATGGCTACACCTTC

abundance: -
j_gene: TRBJ2-5
d_gene: TRBD2
v_gene: TRBV11-2
CDR3aa: CASSSLSTGLYQETQYF
CDR3nt: TGTGCCAGCAGCTCTCTATCAACGGGACTATACCAAGAGACCCAGTACTTC

abundance: -
j_gene: TRBJ2-7
d_gene: -
v_gene: TRBV27
CDR3aa: CASSITPSYEQYF
CDR3nt: TGTGCCAGCAGTATAACACCTTCCTACGAGCAGTACTTC

abundance: -
j_gene: TRBJ1-3
d_gene: -
v_gene: TRBV9
CDR3aa: CASSVDGGSGNTIYF
CDR3nt: TGTGCCAGCAGCGTAGATGGAGGCAGTGGAAACACCATATATTTT

abundance: few
j_gene: TRBJ1-1
d_gene: TRBD1
v_gene: TRBV27
CDR3aa: CASIQGLVAFF
CDR3nt: TGTGCCAGCATACAGGGGCTTGTAGCTTTCTTT

abundance: -
j_gene: TRBJ1-1
d_gene: -
v_gene: TRBV9
CDR3aa: CASSVEFSTEAFF
CDR3nt: TGTGCCAGCAGCGTAGAGTTTAGCACTGAAGCTTTCTTT

abundance: -
j_gene: TRBJ2-5
d_gene: -
v_gene: TRBV7-8
CDR3aa: CASSHQQGREETQYF
CDR3nt: TGTGCCAGCAGCCATCAACAGGGCAGAGAAGAGACCCAGTACTTC

abundance: -
j_gene: TRBJ1-1
d_gene: -
v_gene: TRBV2
CDR3aa: CASTRGITEAFF
CDR3nt: TGTGCCAGCACACGGGGGATCACTGAAGCTTTCTTT

abundance: -
j_gene: TRBJ1-5
d_gene: TRBD1
v_gene: TRBV18
CDR3aa: CASSPIQGSNQPQHF
CDR3nt: TGTGCCAGCTCACCCATACAGGGGAGCAATCAGCCCCAGCATTTT

abundance: -
j_gene: TRBJ1-4
d_gene: -
v_gene: TRBV7-6
CDR3aa: CASSPTGSTNEKLFF
CDR3nt: TGTGCCAGCAGCCCAACAGGGTCAACTAATGAAAAACTGTTTTTT

abundance: -
j_gene: TRBJ2-7
d_gene: TRBD1
v_gene: TRBV10-3
CDR3aa: CAISSSGTGGWYEQYF
CDR3nt: TGTGCCATCAGTTCCTCCGGGACAGGGGGCTGGTACGAGCAGTACTTC

abundance: -
j_gene: TRBJ2-3
d_gene: -
v_gene: TRBV5-1
CDR3aa: CASSRMENTDTQYF
CDR3nt: TGCGCCAGCAGCCGGATGGAGAACACAGATACGCAGTATTTT

abundance: few
j_gene: TRBJ2-1
d_gene: TRBD2
v_gene: TRBV2
CDR3aa: CASMVSGGFYNEQFF
CDR3nt: TGTGCCAGCATGGTTAGCGGGGGATTCTACAATGAGCAGTTCTTC

abundance: few
j_gene: TRBJ1-2
d_gene: TRBD1
v_gene: TRBV29-1
CDR3aa: CSVRADRADGYTF
CDR3nt: TGCAGCGTCCGGGCGGACAGGGCTGATGGCTACACCTTC

abundance: -
j_gene: TRBJ2-1
d_gene: -
v_gene: TRBV6-1
CDR3aa: CASRGPSPGEQFF
CDR3nt: TGTGCCAGCAGGGGTCCATCTCCGGGTGAGCAGTTCTTC

abundance: -
j_gene: TRBJ2-1
d_gene: -
v_gene: TRBV6-5
CDR3aa: CASRPMLVSYNEQFF
CDR3nt: TGTGCCAGCAGACCCATGTTAGTCTCCTACAATGAGCAGTTCTTC

abundance: -
j_gene: TRBJ1-2
d_gene: -
v_gene: TRBV6-1
CDR3aa: CASSAYGYTF
CDR3nt: TGTGCCAGCAGCGCGTATGGCTACACCTTC

abundance: few
j_gene: TRBJ2-7
d_gene: -
v_gene: TRBV7-9
CDR3aa: CASSFPLYEQYF
CDR3nt: TGTGCCAGCAGCTTTCCCCTCTACGAGCAGTACTTC

abundance: -
j_gene: TRBJ2-7
d_gene: -
v_gene: TRBV23-1
CDR3aa: CASSLGGVPAYEQYF
CDR3nt: TGCGCCAGCAGTCTTGGCGGAGTCCCCGCCTACGAGCAGTACTTC

abundance: few
j_gene: TRBJ2-7
d_gene: TRBD1
v_gene: TRBV5-1
CDR3aa: CASSQQGFQYF
CDR3nt: TGCGCCAGCAGCCAACAGGGGTTTCAGTACTTC

abundance: -
j_gene: TRBJ1-5
d_gene: -
v_gene: TRBV10-3
CDR3aa: CAISRQPGDQPQHF
CDR3nt: TGTGCCATCAGTCGACAACCAGGGGATCAGCCCCAGCATTTT

abundance: -
j_gene: TRBJ2-7
d_gene: -
v_gene: TRBV6-5
CDR3aa: CASRKTSSYEQYF
CDR3nt: TGTGCCAGCAGAAAGACAAGTTCCTACGAGCAGTACTTC

abundance: -
j_gene: TRBJ1-6
d_gene: -
v_gene: TRBV5-1
CDR3aa: CASSPDRGNSPLHF
CDR3nt: TGCGCCAGCAGCCCGGACAGAGGTAATTCACCCCTCCACTTT

abundance: -
j_gene: TRBJ2-7
d_gene: TRBD1
v_gene: TRBV10-3
CDR3aa: CASIPGQGYEQYF
CDR3nt: TGTGCCTCGATACCGGGACAGGGCTATGAGCAGTACTTC

abundance: once
j_gene: TRBJ2-3
d_gene: TRBD1
v_gene: TRBV30
CDR3aa: CACTGGSTDTQYF
CDR3nt: TGTGCCTGCACAGGGGGTAGCACAGATACGCAGTATTTT